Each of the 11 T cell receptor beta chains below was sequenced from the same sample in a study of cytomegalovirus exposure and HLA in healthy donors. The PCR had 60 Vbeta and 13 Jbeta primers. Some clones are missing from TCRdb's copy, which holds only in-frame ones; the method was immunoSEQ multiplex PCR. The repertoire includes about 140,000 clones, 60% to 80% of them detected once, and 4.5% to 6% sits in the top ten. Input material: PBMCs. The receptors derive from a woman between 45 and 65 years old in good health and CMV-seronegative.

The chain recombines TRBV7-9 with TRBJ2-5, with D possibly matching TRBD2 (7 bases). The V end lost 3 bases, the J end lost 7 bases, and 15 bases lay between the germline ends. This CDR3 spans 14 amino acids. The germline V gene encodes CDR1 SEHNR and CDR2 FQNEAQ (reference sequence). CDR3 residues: CASSFLERGGTQYF. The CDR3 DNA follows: TGTGCCAGCAGCTTTCTCGAGAGGGGGGGGACCCAGTACTTC.

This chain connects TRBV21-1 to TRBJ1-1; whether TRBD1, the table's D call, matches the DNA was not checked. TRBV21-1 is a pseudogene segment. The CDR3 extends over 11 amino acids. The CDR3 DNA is TGTGCCAGCAGCTGCCAGGGGAGAGCTTTCTTT. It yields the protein CASSCQGRAFF.

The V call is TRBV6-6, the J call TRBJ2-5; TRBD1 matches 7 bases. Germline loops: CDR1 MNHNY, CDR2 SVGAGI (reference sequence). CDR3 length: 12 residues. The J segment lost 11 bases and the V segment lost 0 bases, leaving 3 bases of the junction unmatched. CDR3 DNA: TGTGCCAGCAGTTACTCGGCAGGGGGACAGTACTTC. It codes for CASSYSAGGQYF.

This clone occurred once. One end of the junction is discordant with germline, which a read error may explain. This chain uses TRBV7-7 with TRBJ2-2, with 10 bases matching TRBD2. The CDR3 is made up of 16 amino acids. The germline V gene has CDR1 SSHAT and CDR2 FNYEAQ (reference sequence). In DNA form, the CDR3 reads TGTGCTAGCAGCCCCCTAGCGGGGGAGAACACCGGGGAGCTGTTTTTT. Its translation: CASSPLAGENTGELFF.

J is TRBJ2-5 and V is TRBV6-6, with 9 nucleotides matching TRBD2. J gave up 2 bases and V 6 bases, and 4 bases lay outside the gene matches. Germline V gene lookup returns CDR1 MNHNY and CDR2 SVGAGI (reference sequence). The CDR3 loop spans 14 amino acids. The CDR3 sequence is CASSHSGGQETQYF. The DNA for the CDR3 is TGTGCCAGCAGCCATAGCGGGGGACAAGAGACCCAGTACTTC.

The CDR3 DNA is TGTGCCAGCAGCCCAACCCCCGACAGGGGGACGTATGGCTACACCTTC. It encodes CASSPTPDRGTYGYTF. This chain joins TRBV4-2 and TRBJ1-2; 9 positions agree with TRBD1. Germline V gene data show CDR1 as LGHNA and CDR2 as YNFKEQ. Losses at the gene ends were 4 bases for V and 5 bases for J; bases not matched to a gene: 11. The CDR3 is 16 residues long.

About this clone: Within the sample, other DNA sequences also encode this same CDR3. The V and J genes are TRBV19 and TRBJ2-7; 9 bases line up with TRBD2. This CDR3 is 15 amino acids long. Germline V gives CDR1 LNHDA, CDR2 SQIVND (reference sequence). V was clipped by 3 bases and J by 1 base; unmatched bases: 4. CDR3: CASSIYLAGSYEQYF. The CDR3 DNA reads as TGTGCCAGTAGTATTTACCTAGCGGGGTCCTACGAGCAGTACTTC.

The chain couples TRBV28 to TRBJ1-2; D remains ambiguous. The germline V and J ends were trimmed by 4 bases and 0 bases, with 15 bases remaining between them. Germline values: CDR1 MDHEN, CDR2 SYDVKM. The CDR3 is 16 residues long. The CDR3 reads CASSSPSTTANYGYTF. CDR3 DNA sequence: TGTGCCAGCAGTTCCCCTTCCACAACAGCTAACTATGGCTACACCTTC.

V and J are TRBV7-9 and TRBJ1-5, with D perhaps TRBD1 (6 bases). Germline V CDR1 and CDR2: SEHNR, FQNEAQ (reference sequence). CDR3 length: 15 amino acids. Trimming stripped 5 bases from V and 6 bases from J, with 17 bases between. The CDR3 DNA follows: TGTGCCAGCAGCCCCAAGGGGGGGTCCGGTCAGCCCCAGCATTTT. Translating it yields CASSPKGGSGQPQHF.

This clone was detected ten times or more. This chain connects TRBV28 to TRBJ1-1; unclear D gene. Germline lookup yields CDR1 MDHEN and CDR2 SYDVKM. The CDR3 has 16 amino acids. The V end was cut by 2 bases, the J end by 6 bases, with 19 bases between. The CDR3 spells CASSLAWSGLVPEAFF. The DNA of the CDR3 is TGTGCCAGCAGTTTAGCCTGGTCGGGATTAGTTCCTGAAGCTTTCTTT.

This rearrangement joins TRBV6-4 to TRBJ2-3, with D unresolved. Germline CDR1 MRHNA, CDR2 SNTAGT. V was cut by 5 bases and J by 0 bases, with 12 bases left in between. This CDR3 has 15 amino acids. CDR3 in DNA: TGTGCCAGCAGTAGCTCAGGATCTAGCACAGATACGCAGTATTTT. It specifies CASSSSGSSTDTQYF.